A single sample is the source of the 24 T cell receptor beta chains below, sequenced in a study of T cell repertoires in cytomegalovirus infection. MiXCR, run by TCRdb on the reads, gives a single entry per CDR3 protein. This table holds around 320,000 distinct CDR3 sequences, more than 8% found once. Source material: PBMCs. These receptors were obtained from a human donor in good health (CMV status not recorded). Some clones in this sample may be carry-over from other donors' samples.

This clonotype was seen repeatedly, ten times or more. For the CDR3, the DNA is TGTGCCAGCAGCTTAGCGGCGCAGGGGGCGCGTGGTCAGCCCCAGCATTTT. Protein: CASSLAAQGARGQPQHF. The chain joins TRBV7-2 to TRBJ1-5; 8 bases fit TRBD1. V lost 0 bases to trimming and J lost 6 bases; unmatched junction nucleotides: 10. The CDR3 runs 17 residues. Looked up from germline, CDR1 is SGHTA and CDR2 is FQGNSA.

J is TRBJ1-1 and V is TRBV14, with no clear D. V was shortened by 6 bases and J by 3 bases, with 11 bases between the two germline ends. CDR1 SGHDN and CDR2 FVKESK come from the germline V gene. The CDR3 contains 13 residues. The CDR3: CASSRDVYTEAFF. CDR3 in DNA: TGTGCCAGCAGTCGAGATGTGTACACTGAAGCTTTCTTT. The full variable domain, its missing parts supplied by reference TRBV14 and TRBJ1-1, is EAGVTQFPSHSVIEKGQTVTLRCDPISGHDNLYWYRRVMGKEIKFLLHFVKESKQDESGMPNNRFLAERTGGTYSTLKVQPAELEDSGVYFCASSRDVYTEAFFGQGTRLTVV.

The CDR3 DNA is TGTGCCTGGAGTGTAATTGAACATCTAGGAGAGACCCAGTACTTC. Translation: CAWSVIEHLGETQYF. The V and J genes are TRBV30 and TRBJ2-5; D is uncertain. The germline CDR1 and CDR2 sequences are GTSNPN and SVGIG (reference sequence). V dropped 0 bases and J dropped 4 bases, with 15 bases sitting between them. There are 15 residues in the CDR3. The variable domain in full, completed from reference TRBV30 and TRBJ2-5, reads SQTIHQWPATLVQPVGSPLSLECTVEGTSNPNLYWYRQAAGRGLQLLFYSVGIGQISSEVPQNLSASRPQDRQFILSSKKLLLSDSGFYLCAWSVIEHLGETQYFGPGTRLLVL.

This clonotype was detected many times. This sequence joins TRBV7-2 and TRBJ2-7; 7 bases are shared with TRBD2. In germline, CDR1 is SGHTA, CDR2 FQGNSA. The CDR3 is 14 residues long. J was trimmed by 2 bases and V by 3 bases; bases with no gene match: 4. The CDR3 region has the DNA TGTGCCAGCAGCTTCACCGGGACTACCTACGAGCAGTACTTC. Amino acids: CASSFTGTTYEQYF.

At least ten counts were recorded for this clonotype. Here the CDR3 DNA reads TGTGCCAGCAGACCTACAAGGGCCGGGGGCACCGGGGAGCTGTTTTTT. Residues: CASRPTRAGGTGELFF. The V gene is TRBV7-9, the J gene TRBJ2-2, with D perhaps TRBD2 (6 bases). Germline CDR1 is SEHNR and CDR2 is FQNEAQ (reference sequence). The CDR3 runs 16 residues. Trimming pared 6 bases from V and 4 bases from J, leaving 18 bases between. The full variable domain, in which reference TRBV7-9 and TRBJ2-2 provide the parts outside the CDR3, is DTGVSQNPRHKITKRGQNVTFRCDPISEHNRLYWYRQTLGQGPEFLTYFQNEAQLEKSRLLSDRFSAERPKGSFSTLEIQRTEQGDSAMYLCASRPTRAGGTGELFFGEGSRLTVL.

The chain is built from TRBV7-2 and TRBJ2-3; 12 bases are a match to TRBD2. This CDR3 is built from 18 residues. The germline V gene encodes CDR1 SGHTA and CDR2 FQGNSA. Germline trimming cut 4 bases from V and 6 bases from J; bases unmatched to any gene: 14. CDR3 sequence: CASSSQILPSGGEDTQYF. In DNA form, the CDR3 reads TGTGCCAGCAGCTCACAAATATTGCCTAGCGGGGGGGAGGATACGCAGTATTTT. Full variable domain (missing parts from reference TRBV7-2 and TRBJ2-3): GAGVSQSPSNKVTEKGKDVELRCDPISGHTALYWYRQSLGQGLEFLIYFQGNSAPDKSGLPSDRFSAERTGGSVSTLTIQRTQQEDSAVYLCASSSQILPSGGEDTQYFGPGTRLTVL.

The chain carries TRBV19 and TRBJ2-5; D unclear. The germline gives CDR1 LNHDA, CDR2 SQIVND (reference sequence). Trimming stripped 5 bases from V and 0 bases from J, with 13 bases between. This CDR3 has 15 amino acids. This chain's CDR3 is CASSSPGKNQETQYF. CDR3 bases: TGTGCCAGTAGTTCTCCCGGCAAGAACCAAGAGACCCAGTACTTC.

This clonotype was found many times. This chain links TRBV7-2 with TRBJ1-3, with D hard to call. Between the trimmed V and J ends, which lost 3 bases and 0 bases, there was a span of 9 bases. The CDR3 runs to 15 residues. Germline V gene lookup returns CDR1 SGHTA and CDR2 FQGNSA. This chain's CDR3 is CASSFDPYSGNTIYF. CDR3 in DNA: TGTGCCAGCAGCTTTGACCCGTACTCTGGAAACACCATATATTTT.

This clonotype was detected ten times or more. J is TRBJ2-1 and V is TRBV7-2; 8 nucleotides agree with TRBD1. Trimming cost V 1 base and J 7 bases; bases outside gene matches: 15. Germline V gene data show CDR1 as SGHTA and CDR2 as FQGNSA. CDR3 length equals 18 residues. CDR3: CASSLDGFGQGGRNEQFF. The CDR3, as DNA: TGTGCCAGCAGCTTAGATGGTTTCGGACAGGGAGGTAGAAATGAGCAGTTCTTC. Variable domain in full (rest from reference TRBV7-2 and TRBJ2-1): GAGVSQSPSNKVTEKGKDVELRCDPISGHTALYWYRQSLGQGLEFLIYFQGNSAPDKSGLPSDRFSAERTGGSVSTLTIQRTQQEDSAVYLCASSLDGFGQGGRNEQFFGPGTRLTVL.

V and J are TRBV6-5 and TRBJ2-7, with a weak D call TRBD2 (5 bases). V was shortened by 4 bases and J by 2 bases, with 21 bases between the two germline ends. Per the germline V gene, CDR1 is MNHEY and CDR2 is SVGAGI. CDR3 size: 17 residues. The CDR3 loop reads CASSSTPRRAGAYEQYF. As DNA, the CDR3 is TGTGCCAGCAGTTCCACCCCCCGGAGAGCCGGGGCCTACGAGCAGTACTTC.

This clonotype was seen repeatedly, ten times or more. The rearrangement joins TRBV28 to TRBJ2-1; tentatively, D is TRBD2 (5 bases). V was trimmed by 5 bases and J by 0 bases, leaving 17 bases between them. The CDR3 runs 17 residues. The V gene's germline CDR1 is MDHEN and CDR2 SYDVKM. The CDR3 spells CASSPSTRVGSYNEQFF. The CDR3 nucleotides read TGTGCCAGCAGTCCTTCGACGAGGGTAGGCTCCTACAATGAGCAGTTCTTC.

This chain joins TRBV7-2 and TRBJ1-6, with D unclear. The CDR3 loop spans 13 amino acids. Trimming pared 2 bases from V and 12 bases from J, leaving 11 bases between. The germline V gene encodes CDR1 SGHTA and CDR2 FQGNSA. This chain's CDR3 is CASSLTDPVPLHF. The CDR3 bases are TGTGCCAGCAGCTTAACAGACCCGGTACCCCTCCACTTT.

This clonotype showed up many times. The V gene is TRBV7-9, the J gene TRBJ1-5; tentative D call: TRBD1 (5 bases). This CDR3 contains 17 residues. CDR1 and CDR2 (germline): SEHNR, FQNEAQ (reference sequence). Trimming pared 5 bases from V and 0 bases from J, leaving 17 bases between. The CDR3 region is CASSRDGGYYSNQPQHF. CDR3 nucleotide sequence: TGTGCCAGCAGCCGGGACGGAGGTTATTATAGCAATCAGCCCCAGCATTTT.

This clonotype has at least ten counts. V gene TRBV7-2 combines with J gene TRBJ2-7; perhaps TRBD2 as D (5 bases). CDR1 is SGHTA, CDR2 FQGNSA, per germline. This CDR3 region has 15 residues. Trimming took off 5 bases at V and 2 bases at J, with 16 bases between the two ends. The CDR3 DNA sequence: TGTGCCAGCAGCCCGGACTGGGAGTGGGCCTACGAGCAGTACTTC. Translation: CASSPDWEWAYEQYF.

The gene calls are TRBV12-3 or TRBV12-4 and TRBJ2-2, with 8 nucleotides matching TRBD1. The junction had 9 bases not matched to a gene; V was cut back by 5 bases and J by 4 bases. CDR3 length: 16 residues. CDR3 sequence reads: CASSLWTGRSTGELFF. The CDR3 nucleotides are TGTGCCAGCAGTCTTTGGACAGGGAGATCCACCGGGGAGCTGTTTTTT.

In its sample, this clonotype was seen many times. The chain links TRBV4-3 to TRBJ2-7, with D perhaps matching TRBD1 (6 bases). V lost 3 bases to trimming and J lost 2 bases, with 14 bases between them. This CDR3 has 15 amino acids. Looked up from germline, CDR1 is LGHNA and CDR2 is YSLEER. CDR3 sequence: CASSQTTGYTYEQYF. The CDR3 DNA is TGCGCCAGCAGCCAGACGACAGGTTACACCTACGAGCAGTACTTC.

There are a few counts of this clonotype. This CDR3 reads CSAISGSSYEQYF. The CDR3, as DNA: TGCAGCGCCATTAGCGGGAGCTCCTACGAGCAGTACTTC. The chain uses TRBV29-1 and TRBJ2-7, with TRBD2 identical over 9 bases. CDR1 is SQVTM and CDR2 is ANQGSEA in the germline V gene. J gave up 0 bases and V 7 bases, and 4 bases lay outside the gene matches. This CDR3 comprises 13 residues.

Many counts were recorded for this clonotype. The chain has TRBV7-2 and TRBJ1-2; weak D call: TRBD1 (5 bases). V shed 5 bases and J shed 4 bases, with 14 bases lying between them. Germline V gene data show CDR1 as SGHTA and CDR2 as FQGNSA. CDR3 size: 14 residues. DNA for the CDR3: TGTGCCAGCAGCCCCACACAGGAGAGCTATGGCTACACCTTC. This translates into CASSPTQESYGYTF.

The V call is TRBV20-1, the J call TRBJ2-5, with 7 bases fitting TRBD2. Per the germline V gene, CDR1 is DFQATT and CDR2 is SNEGSKA (reference sequence). The CDR3 loop spans 14 amino acids. With V trimmed by 4 bases and J by 4 bases, 9 bases remained unmatched. The CDR3 DNA sequence: TGCAGTGCTATAAGCGGGGCAGGAGGAGAGACCCAGTACTTC. Protein sequence: CSAISGAGGETQYF.

CDR3 DNA sequence: TGTGCCAGCAGCCAAGATCCCAGGGGGCGGTATGGCTACACCTTC. It translates to CASSQDPRGRYGYTF. The V gene is TRBV14, the J gene TRBJ1-2; the match to TRBD1 covers 8 bases. After removal of 0 bases from V and 5 bases from J, the junction contained 5 bases not matched to a gene. The CDR3 covers 15 residues. Germline assignment: CDR1 SGHDN and CDR2 FVKESK.

CDR3 region: CASTATGVYGYTF. The CDR3 DNA sequence: TGTGCCAGTACCGCGACAGGCGTCTATGGCTACACCTTC. V and J are TRBV19 and TRBJ1-2; a weak D match, TRBD1 (6 bases). From germline, CDR1 is LNHDA and CDR2 SQIVND (reference sequence). The CDR3 sequence is 13 residues long. Trimming pared 7 bases from V and 4 bases from J, leaving 13 bases between.

This clonotype was recorded many times. V usage is TRBV6-2 or TRBV6-3 and J usage is TRBJ1-1; unclear D gene. Trimming stripped 3 bases from V and 4 bases from J, with 18 bases between. From germline, CDR1 is MNHEY and CDR2 SVGEGT. The CDR3 consists of 16 residues. The CDR3 protein is CASSYGLGFSVTEAFF. The CDR3 DNA sequence: TGTGCCAGCAGTTATGGGCTAGGATTTTCGGTCACTGAAGCTTTCTTT.

This clonotype has more than one count but fewer than ten. The chain employs TRBV7-2 and TRBJ2-1, with 12 bases that match TRBD2. Looked up from germline, CDR1 is SGHTA and CDR2 is FQGNSA. The CDR3 spans 16 residues. With V trimmed by 1 base and J by 14 bases, 12 bases remained unmatched. CDR3: CASSLGLAGGPGEKFF. DNA for the CDR3: TGTGCCAGCAGCTTAGGGCTAGCGGGAGGGCCGGGTGAAAAGTTCTTC.

This clonotype has a count of ten or more. The chain links TRBV7-4 to TRBJ1-2; D perhaps matches TRBD1 (5 bases). Trimming stripped 0 bases from V and 7 bases from J, with 12 bases between. Germline CDR1 and CDR2: SGHVT and SQSDAQ. The CDR3 extends over 14 amino acids. This chain's CDR3 is CASSLAQGSGGYTF. For the CDR3, the DNA is TGTGCCAGCAGCTTAGCGCAGGGCAGTGGTGGCTACACCTTC.